The rows below give T cell receptor beta chains drawn from one sample of a study of control samples from healthy donors and cancer patients. This table comes from immunoSEQ multiplex PCR, and its TCRdb copy is limited to in-frame clones, with some not included. The sample comprises approximately 100,000 clones, almost 90% of which are singletons, and 11% to 15% rests with the top ten. Source material: blood. The receptor source for this set is a man aged 30 to 45 in good health. Both conserved end residues are part of each CDR3. D genes are given only for firm matches. Only some rows state a clone size, as once, few, many or a class for expanded clones.

V gene: TRBV6-5
clone size: NA
D gene: NA
J gene: TRBJ1-5
CDR3 protein: CASGRNQPQHF
CDR3 DNA: TGTGCCAGCGGCCGCAATCAGCCCCAGCATTTT

V gene: TRBV5-1
clone size: NA
D gene: TRBD1
J gene: TRBJ2-7
CDR3 protein: CASSTWTGGSYEQYF
CDR3 DNA: TGCGCCAGCAGCACCTGGACAGGGGGCTCCTACGAGCAGTACTTC

V gene: TRBV6-6
clone size: NA
D gene: TRBD1
J gene: TRBJ2-7
CDR3 protein: CASSQGQGADEQYF
CDR3 DNA: TGTGCCAGCAGTCAAGGACAGGGGGCCGACGAGCAGTACTTC

V gene: TRBV27
clone size: NA
D gene: NA
J gene: TRBJ2-1
CDR3 protein: CASSLLGQAGPYNEQFF
CDR3 DNA: TGTGCCAGCAGTTTACTGGGCCAAGCGGGCCCGTACAATGAGCAGTTCTTC

V gene: TRBV4-3
clone size: NA
D gene: TRBD2
J gene: TRBJ2-2
CDR3 protein: CASSQELAGGRAGELFF
CDR3 DNA: TGCGCCAGCAGCCAAGAACTAGCGGGAGGTAGGGCCGGGGAGCTGTTTTTT

V gene: TRBV7-2
clone size: NA
D gene: NA
J gene: TRBJ1-1
CDR3 protein: CASSLGVGVNTEAFF
CDR3 DNA: TGTGCCAGCAGCTTAGGGGTTGGGGTGAACACTGAAGCTTTCTTT

V gene: TRBV29-1
clone size: NA
D gene: NA
J gene: TRBJ1-1
CDR3 protein: CSVGDPQMAFF
CDR3 DNA: TGCAGCGTTGGCGACCCACAAATGGCTTTCTTT

V gene: TRBV18
clone size: NA
D gene: NA
J gene: TRBJ1-3
CDR3 protein: CASSPENTIYF
CDR3 DNA: TGTGCCAGCTCACCGGAAAACACCATATATTTT

V gene: TRBV11-2
clone size: NA
D gene: NA
J gene: TRBJ2-5
CDR3 protein: CASSSETQYF
CDR3 DNA: TGTGCCAGCAGCTCAGAGACCCAGTACTTC

V gene: TRBV28
clone size: NA
D gene: NA
J gene: TRBJ1-3
CDR3 protein: CASSLSGRTSGNTIYF
CDR3 DNA: TGTGCCAGCAGTTTATCAGGCAGGACATCTGGAAACACCATATATTTT

V gene: TRBV28
clone size: NA
D gene: NA
J gene: TRBJ2-5
CDR3 protein: CATKQGQQETQYF
CDR3 DNA: TGTGCCACCAAACAGGGACAACAAGAGACCCAGTACTTC

V gene: TRBV13
clone size: NA
D gene: NA
J gene: TRBJ2-7
CDR3 protein: CASSSNGEQYF
CDR3 DNA: TGTGCCAGCAGCTCGAACGGGGAGCAGTACTTC

V gene: TRBV6-5
clone size: NA
D gene: TRBD1
J gene: TRBJ1-4
CDR3 protein: CASGRTGRREKLFF
CDR3 DNA: TGTGCCAGCGGGAGGACAGGCCGTAGAGAAAAACTGTTTTTT

V gene: TRBV9
clone size: NA
D gene: TRBD2
J gene: TRBJ2-7
CDR3 protein: CASSVGPGGGSYEQYF
CDR3 DNA: TGTGCCAGCAGCGTAGGCCCTGGGGGGGGTTCCTACGAGCAGTACTTC

V gene: TRBV28
clone size: NA
D gene: TRBD1
J gene: TRBJ1-2
CDR3 protein: CASSTTGQGNNYGYTF
CDR3 DNA: TGTGCCAGCAGTACAACCGGACAGGGGAATAACTATGGCTACACCTTC

V gene: TRBV5-1
clone size: NA
D gene: NA
J gene: TRBJ2-7
CDR3 protein: CASSGLLSYEQYF
CDR3 DNA: TGCGCCAGCTCGGGTTTATTGTCCTACGAGCAGTACTTC

V gene: TRBV18
clone size: once
D gene: NA
J gene: TRBJ1-1
CDR3 protein: CASSLPLGWNTEAFF
CDR3 DNA: TGTGCCAGCTCACTTCCTCTGGGTTGGAACACTGAAGCTTTCTTT

V gene: TRBV2
clone size: NA
D gene: NA
J gene: TRBJ1-6
CDR3 protein: CASFRDGGNSPLHF
CDR3 DNA: TGTGCCAGCTTTAGGGACGGAGGTAATTCACCCCTCCACTTT

V gene: TRBV12-3/TRBV12-4
clone size: few
D gene: TRBD1
J gene: TRBJ1-2
CDR3 protein: CASSGDRDGYTF
CDR3 DNA: TGTGCCAGCAGTGGAGACAGGGATGGCTACACCTTC

V gene: TRBV5-4
clone size: NA
D gene: NA
J gene: TRBJ1-1
CDR3 protein: CASSLAGFTEAFF
CDR3 DNA: TGTGCCAGCAGCTTGGCGGGGTTTACTGAAGCTTTCTTT

V gene: TRBV30
clone size: NA
D gene: NA
J gene: TRBJ1-6
CDR3 protein: CAWSVWSGAGNSPLHF
CDR3 DNA: TGTGCCTGGAGTGTATGGTCGGGGGCAGGGAATTCACCCCTCCACTTT

V gene: TRBV15
clone size: NA
D gene: NA
J gene: TRBJ1-3
CDR3 protein: CATRESSGNTIYF
CDR3 DNA: TGTGCCACACGAGAGAGCTCTGGAAACACCATATATTTT

V gene: TRBV27
clone size: NA
D gene: TRBD2
J gene: TRBJ2-3
CDR3 protein: CASSPGLAGQGGTQYF
CDR3 DNA: TGTGCCAGCAGTCCGGGACTAGCGGGCCAAGGGGGTACGCAGTATTTT

V gene: TRBV25-1
clone size: NA
D gene: NA
J gene: TRBJ2-7
CDR3 protein: CASSEGAGLEQYF
CDR3 DNA: TGTGCCAGCAGTGAGGGGGCCGGCCTCGAGCAGTACTTC

V gene: TRBV25-1
clone size: once
D gene: TRBD1
J gene: TRBJ2-5
CDR3 protein: CASSDNRGSVETQYF
CDR3 DNA: TGTGCCAGCAGTGACAACAGGGGGAGTGTAGAGACCCAGTACTTC

V gene: TRBV30
clone size: NA
D gene: NA
J gene: TRBJ1-1
CDR3 protein: CAWSGSGEAFF
CDR3 DNA: TGTGCCTGGAGTGGGTCAGGGGAAGCTTTCTTT

V gene: TRBV25-1
clone size: NA
D gene: NA
J gene: TRBJ1-1
CDR3 protein: CASSPGLAEAFF
CDR3 DNA: TGTGCCAGCAGTCCCGGACTTGCTGAAGCTTTCTTT

V gene: TRBV7-3
clone size: NA
D gene: NA
J gene: TRBJ2-5
CDR3 protein: CASSFQGEETQYF
CDR3 DNA: TGTGCCAGCAGCTTTCAGGGTGAAGAGACCCAGTACTTC

V gene: TRBV9
clone size: NA
D gene: TRBD2
J gene: TRBJ2-3
CDR3 protein: CASSVDDGGLANTQYF
CDR3 DNA: TGTGCCAGCAGCGTAGACGACGGAGGACTAGCGAATACGCAGTATTTT